Given below is one T cell receptor beta chain in context. What it recognizes is unknown. The data were obtained in a study of cytomegalovirus exposure and HLA in healthy donors. Germline V CDR1 and CDR2: SEHNR, FQNEAQ (reference sequence). CDR3 size: 16 residues. The V gene end was trimmed by 5 bases and the J gene end by 5 bases; junction bases not matched to a gene: 14. Whole-study results and caveats: Available immune exposure information was restricted to CMV serostatus only. A reported reduction in N-insertions relative to the 666-donor mean was seen in an Asian-associated ancestry cluster in a later analysis. Later analysis showed TCR association rates varying by HLA locus, highest for DRB1 and lowest for HLA-C.

Researchers ran the PCR with 60 Vbeta and 13 Jbeta primers. Assay: immunoSEQ multiplex PCR; the TCRdb copy retains only in-frame clones and omits some. The table includes 150,000 to 200,000 clones, around 68% detected once. V usage is TRBV7-9 and J usage is TRBJ1-2; the match to TRBD1 covers 7 bases. The sequence was obtained from a woman in her thirties or forties in good health and CMV-seropositive. Sequencing used PBMCs. CDR3 in amino acids: CASSPTERTGVYGYTF. In DNA, the CDR3 is TGTGCCAGCAGCCCAACTGAAAGGACAGGCGTATATGGCTACACCTTC.